This TCR beta chain came from a study of shared clonotypes between healthy human individuals. Whole-study findings and limits: Clonotype sharing levels among donors were expected to vary with sequencing depth. What rarefaction showed was incomplete sorted-subset sequencing despite large depth.

In regard to this clone: Antigen specificity is unknown.

Measured with immunoSEQ multiplex PCR; TCRdb has only the in-frame clones, and not every one. The data show around 620,000 clones, around 96% seen once. CD45RO-negative cells were positively selected for CCR7, leaving out terminally differentiated effector memory CD45RA+ cells. In germline, CDR1 is SNHLY, CDR2 FYNNEI. The CDR3 runs to 17 residues. V was pared by 3 bases and J by 0 bases, with 5 bases of the junction left unmatched. The chain combines TRBV2 with TRBJ2-1; 10 nucleotides match TRBD2. The receptor comes from a woman in her thirties in good health. The sample consisted of naive CD8+ T cells sorted from blood. The chain's CDR3 is CASSDLPSGSSYNEQFF. CDR3 bases: TGTGCCAGCAGTGACCTGCCTAGCGGGAGCTCCTACAATGAGCAGTTCTTC.